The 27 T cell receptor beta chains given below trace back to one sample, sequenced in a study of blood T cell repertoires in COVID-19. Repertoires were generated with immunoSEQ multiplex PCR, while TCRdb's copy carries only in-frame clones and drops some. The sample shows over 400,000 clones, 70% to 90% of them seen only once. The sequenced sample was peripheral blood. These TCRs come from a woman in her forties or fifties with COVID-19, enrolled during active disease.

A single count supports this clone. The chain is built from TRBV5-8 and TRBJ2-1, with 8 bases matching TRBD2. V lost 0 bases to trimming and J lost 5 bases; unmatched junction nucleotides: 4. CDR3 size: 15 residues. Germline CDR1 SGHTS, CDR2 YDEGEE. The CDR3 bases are TGTGCCAGCAGCTTGGTAGCGGGGATTCACAATGAGCAGTTCTTC. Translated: CASSLVAGIHNEQFF.

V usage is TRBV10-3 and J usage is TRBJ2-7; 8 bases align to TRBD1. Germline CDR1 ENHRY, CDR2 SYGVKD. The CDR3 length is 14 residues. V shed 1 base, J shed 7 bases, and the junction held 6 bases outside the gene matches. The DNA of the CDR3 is TGTGCCATCAGTGAGTGGGGGGACAGGAGAGAGCAGTACTTC. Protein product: CAISEWGDRREQYF.

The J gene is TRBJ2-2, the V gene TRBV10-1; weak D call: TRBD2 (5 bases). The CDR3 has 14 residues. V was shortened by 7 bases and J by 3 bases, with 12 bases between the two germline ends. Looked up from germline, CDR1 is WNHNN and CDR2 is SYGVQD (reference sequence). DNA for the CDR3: TGCGCCAGCAAAATGAGCGGAGACACCGGGGAGCTGTTTTTT. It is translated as CASKMSGDTGELFF.

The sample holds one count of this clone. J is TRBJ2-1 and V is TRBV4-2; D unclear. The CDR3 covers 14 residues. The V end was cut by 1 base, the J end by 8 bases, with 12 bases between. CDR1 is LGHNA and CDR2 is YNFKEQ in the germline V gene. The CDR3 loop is CASSQAGTTDEQFF. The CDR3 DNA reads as TGTGCCAGCAGCCAAGCAGGTACAACCGATGAGCAGTTCTTC.

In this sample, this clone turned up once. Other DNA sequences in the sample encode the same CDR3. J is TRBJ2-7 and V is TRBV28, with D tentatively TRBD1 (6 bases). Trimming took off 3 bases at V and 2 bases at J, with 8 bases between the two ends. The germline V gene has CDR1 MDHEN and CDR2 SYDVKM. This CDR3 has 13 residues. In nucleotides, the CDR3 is TGTGCCAGCAGTTTGGGGGCCACCTACGAGCAGTACTTC. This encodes CASSLGATYEQYF.

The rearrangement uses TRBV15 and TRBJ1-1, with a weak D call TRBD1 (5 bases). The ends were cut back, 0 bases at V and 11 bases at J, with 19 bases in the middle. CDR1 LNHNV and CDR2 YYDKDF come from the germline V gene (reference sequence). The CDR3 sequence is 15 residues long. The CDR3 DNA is TGTGCCACCAGCAGAGATATTGGGGTTGGAGGGGAGGCTTTCTTT. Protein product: CATSRDIGVGGEAFF. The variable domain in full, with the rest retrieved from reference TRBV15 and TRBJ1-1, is DAMVIQNPRYQVTQFGKPVTLSCSQTLNHNVMYWYQQKSSQAPKLLFHYYDKDFNNEADTPDNFQSRRPNTSFCFLDIRSPGLGDTAMYLCATSRDIGVGGEAFFGQGTRLTVV.

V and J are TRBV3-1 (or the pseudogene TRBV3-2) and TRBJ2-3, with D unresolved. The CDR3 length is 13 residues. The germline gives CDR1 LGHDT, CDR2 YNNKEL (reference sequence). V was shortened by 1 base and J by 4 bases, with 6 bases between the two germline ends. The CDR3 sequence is CASSQGQADTQYF. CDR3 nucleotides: TGTGCCAGCAGCCAAGGTCAGGCAGATACGCAGTATTTT.

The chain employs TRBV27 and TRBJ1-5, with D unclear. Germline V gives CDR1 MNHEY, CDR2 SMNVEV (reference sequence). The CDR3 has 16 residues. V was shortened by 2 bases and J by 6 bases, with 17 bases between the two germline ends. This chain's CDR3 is CASSLAAGSRRQPQHF. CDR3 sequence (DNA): TGTGCCAGCAGTTTAGCCGCCGGGTCTAGGCGTCAGCCCCAGCATTTT.

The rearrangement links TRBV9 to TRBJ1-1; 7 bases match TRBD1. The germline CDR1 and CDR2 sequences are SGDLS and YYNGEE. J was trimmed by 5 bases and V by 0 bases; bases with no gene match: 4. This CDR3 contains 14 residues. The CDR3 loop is CASSVVGGVTEAFF. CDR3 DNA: TGTGCCAGCAGCGTAGTAGGGGGCGTGACTGAAGCTTTCTTT.

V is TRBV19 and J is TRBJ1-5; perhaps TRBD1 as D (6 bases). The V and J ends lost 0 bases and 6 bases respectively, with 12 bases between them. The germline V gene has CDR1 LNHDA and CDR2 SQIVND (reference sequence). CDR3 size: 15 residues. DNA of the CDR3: TGTGCCAGTAGTATAGATAGGGGGTTCCCTCAGCCCCAGCATTTT. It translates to CASSIDRGFPQPQHF.

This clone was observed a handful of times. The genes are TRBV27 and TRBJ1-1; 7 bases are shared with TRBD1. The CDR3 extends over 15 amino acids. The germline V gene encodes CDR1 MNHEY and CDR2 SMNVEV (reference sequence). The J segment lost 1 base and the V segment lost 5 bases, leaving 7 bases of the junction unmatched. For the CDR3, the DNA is TGTGCCAGCAGTCCGAGACAGGGCCAGAACACTGAAGCTTTCTTT. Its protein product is CASSPRQGQNTEAFF.

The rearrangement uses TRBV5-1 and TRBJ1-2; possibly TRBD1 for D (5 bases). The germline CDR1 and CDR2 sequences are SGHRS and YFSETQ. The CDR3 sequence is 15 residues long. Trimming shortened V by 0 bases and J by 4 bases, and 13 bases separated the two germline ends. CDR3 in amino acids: CASSLGVGDFYGYTF. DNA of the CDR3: TGCGCCAGCAGCTTGGGAGTTGGGGACTTCTATGGCTACACCTTC.

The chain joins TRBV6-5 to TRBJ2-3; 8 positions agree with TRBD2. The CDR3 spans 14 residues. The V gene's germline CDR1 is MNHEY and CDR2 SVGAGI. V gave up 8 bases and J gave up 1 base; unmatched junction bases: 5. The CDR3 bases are TGTGCCAGCCGGGGGGGCGTCGGCACAGATACGCAGTATTTT. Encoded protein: CASRGGVGTDTQYF.

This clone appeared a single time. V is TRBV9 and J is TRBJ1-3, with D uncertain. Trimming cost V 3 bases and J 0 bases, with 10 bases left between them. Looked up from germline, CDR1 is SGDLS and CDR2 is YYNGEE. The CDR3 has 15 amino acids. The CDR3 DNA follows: TGTGCCAGCAGCGCCGGAAGGAGCTCTGGAAACACCATATATTTT. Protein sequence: CASSAGRSSGNTIYF. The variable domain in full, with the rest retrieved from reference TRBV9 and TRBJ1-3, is DSGVTQTPKHLITATGQRVTLRCSPRSGDLSVYWYQQSLDQGLQFLIQYYNGEERAKGNILERFSAQQFPDLHSELNLSSLELGDSALYFCASSAGRSSGNTIYFGEGSWLTVV.

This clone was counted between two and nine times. CDR3 nucleotide sequence: TGTGCCGATAAATTACGGCAGGGCCCCACTGAAGCTTTCTTT. Translation: CADKLRQGPTEAFF. J is TRBJ1-1 and V is TRBV2; D is possibly TRBD1 (5 bases). V was trimmed by 11 bases and J by 4 bases, leaving 20 bases between them. The CDR3 consists of 14 residues. CDR1 and CDR2 (germline): SNHLY, FYNNEI.

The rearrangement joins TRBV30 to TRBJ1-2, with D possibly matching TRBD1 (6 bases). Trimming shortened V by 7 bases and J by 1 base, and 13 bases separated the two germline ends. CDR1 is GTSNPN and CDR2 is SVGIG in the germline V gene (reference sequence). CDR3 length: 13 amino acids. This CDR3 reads CASPPDSNYGYTF. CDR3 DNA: TGTGCCTCTCCCCCGGACAGTAACTATGGCTACACCTTC.

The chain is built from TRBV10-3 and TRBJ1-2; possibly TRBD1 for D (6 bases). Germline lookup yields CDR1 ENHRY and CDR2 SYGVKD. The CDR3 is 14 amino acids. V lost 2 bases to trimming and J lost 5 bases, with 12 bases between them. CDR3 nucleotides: TGTGCCATCAGTGAGGTGGGACATGGTTATGGCTACACCTTC. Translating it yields CAISEVGHGYGYTF.

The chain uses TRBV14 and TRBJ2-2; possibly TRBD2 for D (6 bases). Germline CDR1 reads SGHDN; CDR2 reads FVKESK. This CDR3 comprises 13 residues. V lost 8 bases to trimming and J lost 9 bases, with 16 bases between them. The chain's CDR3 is CASPLAVGRELFF. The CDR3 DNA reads TGTGCCAGCCCATTAGCGGTCGGGAGGGAGCTGTTTTTT. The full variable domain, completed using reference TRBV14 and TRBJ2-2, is EAGVTQFPSHSVIEKGQTVTLRCDPISGHDNLYWYRRVMGKEIKFLLHFVKESKQDESGMPNNRFLAERTGGTYSTLKVQPAELEDSGVYFCASPLAVGRELFFGEGSRLTVL.

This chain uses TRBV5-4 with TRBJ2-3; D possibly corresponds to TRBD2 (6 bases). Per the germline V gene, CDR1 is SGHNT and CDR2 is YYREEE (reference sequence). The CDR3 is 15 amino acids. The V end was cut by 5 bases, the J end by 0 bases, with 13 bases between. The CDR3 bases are TGTGCCAGCAGTTGGGACTTCCGCAGCACAGATACGCAGTATTTT. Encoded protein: CASSWDFRSTDTQYF.

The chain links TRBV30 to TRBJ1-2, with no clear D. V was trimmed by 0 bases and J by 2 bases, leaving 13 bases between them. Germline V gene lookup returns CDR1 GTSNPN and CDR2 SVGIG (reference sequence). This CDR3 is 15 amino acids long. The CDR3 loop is CAWSVLAGRNYGYTF. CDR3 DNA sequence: TGTGCCTGGAGTGTACTAGCTGGACGAAACTATGGCTACACCTTC.

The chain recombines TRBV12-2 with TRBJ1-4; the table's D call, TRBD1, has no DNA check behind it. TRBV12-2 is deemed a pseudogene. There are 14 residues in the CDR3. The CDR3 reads CASRLRQGNEKLFF. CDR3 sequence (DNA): TGTGCAAGTCGCTTAAGGCAGGGGAATGAAAAACTGTTTTTT.

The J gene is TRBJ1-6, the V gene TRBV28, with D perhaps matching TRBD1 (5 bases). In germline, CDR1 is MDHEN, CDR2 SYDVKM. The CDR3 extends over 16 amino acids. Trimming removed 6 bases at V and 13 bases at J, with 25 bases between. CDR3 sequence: CASREGGGWPQGPLHF. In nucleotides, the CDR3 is TGTGCCAGCAGGGAGGGCGGGGGTTGGCCCCAAGGGCCCCTCCACTTT.

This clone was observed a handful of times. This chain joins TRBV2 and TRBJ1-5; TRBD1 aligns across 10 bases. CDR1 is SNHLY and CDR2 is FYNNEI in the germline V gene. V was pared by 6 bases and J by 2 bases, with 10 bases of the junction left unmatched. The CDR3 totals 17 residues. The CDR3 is CASSAMHGQGGNQPQHF. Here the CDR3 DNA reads TGTGCCAGCAGCGCGATGCACGGACAGGGGGGCAATCAGCCCCAGCATTTT.

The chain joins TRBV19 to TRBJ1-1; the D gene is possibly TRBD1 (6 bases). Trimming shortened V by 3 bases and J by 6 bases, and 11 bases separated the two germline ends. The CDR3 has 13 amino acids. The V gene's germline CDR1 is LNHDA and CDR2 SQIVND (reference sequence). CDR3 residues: CASSIGTIPEAFF. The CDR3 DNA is TGTGCCAGTAGTATCGGGACAATCCCTGAAGCTTTCTTT.

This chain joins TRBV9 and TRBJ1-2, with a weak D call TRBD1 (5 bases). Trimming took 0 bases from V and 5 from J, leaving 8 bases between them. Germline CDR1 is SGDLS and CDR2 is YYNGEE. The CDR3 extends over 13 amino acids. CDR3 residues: CASSVAGGYGYTF. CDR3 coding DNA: TGTGCCAGCAGCGTAGCGGGGGGGTATGGCTACACCTTC.

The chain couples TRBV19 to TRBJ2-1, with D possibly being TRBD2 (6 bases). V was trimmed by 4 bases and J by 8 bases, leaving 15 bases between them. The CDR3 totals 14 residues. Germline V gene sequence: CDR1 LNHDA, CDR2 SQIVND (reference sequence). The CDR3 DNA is TGTGCCAGTAGTACTAGCGCAGTGGGGCATGAGCAGTTCTTC. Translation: CASSTSAVGHEQFF.

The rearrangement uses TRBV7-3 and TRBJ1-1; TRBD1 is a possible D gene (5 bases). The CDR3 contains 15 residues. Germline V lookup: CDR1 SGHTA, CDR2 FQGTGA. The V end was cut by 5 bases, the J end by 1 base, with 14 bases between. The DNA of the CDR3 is TGTGCCAGCAGCCTCGGGGGGACCGGGAACACTGAAGCTTTCTTT. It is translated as CASSLGGTGNTEAFF. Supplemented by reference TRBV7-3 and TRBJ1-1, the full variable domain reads GAGVSQTPSNKVTEKGKYVELRCDPISGHTALYWYRQSLGQGPEFLIYFQGTGAADDSGLPNDRFFAVRPEGSVSTLKIQRTERGDSAVYLCASSLGGTGNTEAFFGQGTRLTVV.